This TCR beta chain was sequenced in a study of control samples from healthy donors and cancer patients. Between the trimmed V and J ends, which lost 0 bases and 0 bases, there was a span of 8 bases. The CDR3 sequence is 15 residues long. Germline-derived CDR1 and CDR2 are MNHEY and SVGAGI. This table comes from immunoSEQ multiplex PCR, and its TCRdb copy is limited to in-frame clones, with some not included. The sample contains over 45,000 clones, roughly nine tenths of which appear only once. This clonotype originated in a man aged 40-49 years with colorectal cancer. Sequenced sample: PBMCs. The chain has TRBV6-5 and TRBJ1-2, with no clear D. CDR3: CASSYSTLANYGYTF. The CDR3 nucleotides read TGTGCCAGCAGTTACTCGACACTTGCTAACTATGGCTACACCTTC.